Below are 15 T cell receptor beta chains sequenced from a single sample in a study of blood T cell repertoires in COVID-19. TCRdb keeps only in-frame clones here, not all; method: immunoSEQ multiplex PCR. The table lists 81,000 or so clones, approximately 85% of them singletons. Sequenced sample: peripheral blood. The receptors were gathered from a man aged 50-60 years with active COVID-19.

The chain has TRBV19 and TRBJ2-7, with a possible D match to TRBD2 (6 bases). Germline V gives CDR1 LNHDA, CDR2 SQIVND (reference sequence). The V gene lost 5 bases and the J gene lost 1 base, with 15 bases spanning the gap. This CDR3 comprises 15 residues. CDR3 DNA sequence: TGTGCCAGTAGTCATGCGGGGACGGGGTCCTACGAGCAGTACTTC. It translates to CASSHAGTGSYEQYF.

CDR3 sequence (DNA): TGTGCCAGCAAGCCTGGGGCCAACGTCCTGACTTTC. It codes for CASKPGANVLTF. The V call is TRBV28, the J call TRBJ2-6; D remains unclear. The V and J ends lost 7 bases and 2 bases respectively, with 3 bases between them. Germline loops: CDR1 MDHEN, CDR2 SYDVKM. The CDR3 extends over 12 amino acids. Complete variable domain (other parts from reference TRBV28 and TRBJ2-6): DVKVTQSSRYLVKRTGEKVFLECVQDMDHENMFWYRQDPGLGLRLIYFSYDVKMKEKGDIPEGYSVSREKKERFSLILESASTNQTSMYLCASKPGANVLTFGAGSRLTVL.

This clone was recorded once. This chain uses TRBV27 with TRBJ2-7; D not certain. CDR3 length: 14 residues. Germline values: CDR1 MNHEY, CDR2 SMNVEV (reference sequence). Trimming cost V 1 base and J 3 bases, with 10 bases left between them. The CDR3 DNA is TGTGCCAGCAGTTTATTAAGGAACTACTACGAGCAGTACTTC. It translates to CASSLLRNYYEQYF.

This clone has just one count. The V and J genes are TRBV24-1 and TRBJ2-2; D uncertain. The V end lost 0 bases, the J end lost 0 bases, and 7 bases lay between the germline ends. The germline V gene has CDR1 KGHDR and CDR2 SFDVKD. The CDR3 length is 16 residues. The CDR3 loop is CATSDLRVSNTGELFF. The CDR3 DNA follows: TGTGCCACCAGTGATTTGCGCGTCTCGAACACCGGGGAGCTGTTTTTT.

This chain uses TRBV1 with TRBJ2-7; whether TRBD2, the table's D call, matches the DNA was not checked. TRBV1 is listed as a pseudogene. The CDR3 has 13 amino acids. Here the CDR3 DNA reads TGCACCCGACCGGGACTAGCTAGGTACGAGCAGTACTTC. Translation: CTRPGLARYEQYF.

The chain uses TRBV5-1 and TRBJ1-2; TRBD1 aligns across 10 bases. Germline lookup yields CDR1 SGHRS and CDR2 YFSETQ. The CDR3 is made up of 13 amino acids. V lost 4 bases and J lost 6; bases outside the gene matches: 3. CDR3 loop: CASSLDRGHGYTF. CDR3 DNA sequence: TGCGCCAGCAGCCTCGACAGGGGGCATGGCTACACCTTC.

The chain joins TRBV12-3 or TRBV12-4 to TRBJ1-5, with TRBD1 as a possible D gene (5 bases). V lost 5 bases to trimming and J lost 7 bases, with 12 bases between them. This CDR3 has 13 residues. DNA for the CDR3: TGTGCCAGCAGTCCCGGGGGGATGCAGCCCCAGCATTTT. Protein: CASSPGGMQPQHF.

V is TRBV5-1 and J is TRBJ1-4, with a possible D match to TRBD1 (6 bases). The germline CDR1 and CDR2 sequences are SGHRS and YFSETQ. With 4 bases removed from V and 3 bases from J, the gap between germline ends came to 10 bases. The CDR3 consists of 14 residues. The CDR3 is CASSLGQPNEKLFF. The CDR3 nucleotides are TGCGCCAGCAGCCTCGGACAGCCTAATGAAAAACTGTTTTTT.

V gene TRBV6-5 combines with J gene TRBJ1-1; no clear D gene. Germline loops: CDR1 MNHEY, CDR2 SVGAGI. V dropped 6 bases and J dropped 4 bases, with 9 bases sitting between them. The CDR3 has 12 residues. CDR3 sequence reads: CASRESGTEAFF. CDR3 coding DNA: TGTGCCAGCAGGGAGAGTGGCACTGAAGCTTTCTTT.

V is TRBV6-2 or TRBV6-3 and J is TRBJ2-2, with TRBD1 matching over 7 bases. The trim removed 2 bases at V and 3 bases at J, leaving 9 bases unmatched. This CDR3 spans 17 amino acids. Per the germline V gene, CDR1 is MNHEY and CDR2 is SVGEGT. The CDR3, as DNA: TGTGCCAGCAGTTACCGACAACAGGGGCGGGACACCGGGGAGCTGTTTTTT. Its protein product is CASSYRQQGRDTGELFF.

The chain recombines TRBV6-5 with TRBJ1-6; possibly TRBD1 for D (6 bases). The CDR3 runs to 14 residues. Trimming took off 5 bases at V and 7 bases at J, with 12 bases between the two ends. The germline V gene has CDR1 MNHEY and CDR2 SVGAGI. The CDR3 here is CASSPRQGNSPLHF. The CDR3 region has the DNA TGTGCCAGCAGTCCCCGCCAGGGGAATTCACCCCTCCACTTT.

This clone is a singleton in its sample. The V gene is TRBV12-3 or TRBV12-4, the J gene TRBJ2-5, with D maybe TRBD1 (5 bases). Trimming shortened V by 7 bases and J by 5 bases, and 14 bases separated the two germline ends. The CDR3 has 13 amino acids. CDR3 nucleotide sequence: TGTGCCAGCAATGGACAAAGACTGGAGACCCAGTACTTC. It specifies CASNGQRLETQYF.

The J gene is TRBJ2-5, the V gene TRBV10-3; possibly TRBD1 for D (5 bases). Between the trimmed V and J ends, which lost 3 bases and 2 bases, there was a span of 7 bases. The CDR3 length is 13 residues. The germline CDR1 and CDR2 sequences are ENHRY and SYGVKD. The CDR3 DNA reads TGTGCCATCAGTGATGACAGACAAGAGACCCAGTACTTC. Amino acids: CAISDDRQETQYF.

CDR3 nucleotide sequence: TGTGCCAGTAGTATTCAGGGGGCGACTGGCTACACCTTC. This codes for CASSIQGATGYTF. This chain uses TRBV19 with TRBJ1-2; TRBD1 matches at 8 bases. The CDR3 covers 13 residues. From germline, CDR1 is LNHDA and CDR2 SQIVND (reference sequence). With 3 bases clipped from V and 7 bases from J, the junction kept 4 bases outside the gene matches. Full variable domain (rest looked up from reference TRBV19 and TRBJ1-2): DGGITQSPKYLFRKEGQNVTLSCEQNLNHDAMYWYRQDPGQGLRLIYYSQIVNDFQKGDIAEGYSVSREKKESFPLTVTSAQKNPTAFYLCASSIQGATGYTFGSGTRLTVV.

The J gene is TRBJ2-5, the V gene TRBV28; 10 bases map to TRBD1. Germline CDR1 reads MDHEN; CDR2 reads SYDVKM. The CDR3 has 14 amino acids. J gave up 5 bases and V 2 bases, and 2 bases lay outside the gene matches. This chain's CDR3 is CASSLGTGVETQYF. The CDR3 nucleotides are TGTGCCAGCAGTTTAGGGACAGGGGTGGAGACCCAGTACTTC.